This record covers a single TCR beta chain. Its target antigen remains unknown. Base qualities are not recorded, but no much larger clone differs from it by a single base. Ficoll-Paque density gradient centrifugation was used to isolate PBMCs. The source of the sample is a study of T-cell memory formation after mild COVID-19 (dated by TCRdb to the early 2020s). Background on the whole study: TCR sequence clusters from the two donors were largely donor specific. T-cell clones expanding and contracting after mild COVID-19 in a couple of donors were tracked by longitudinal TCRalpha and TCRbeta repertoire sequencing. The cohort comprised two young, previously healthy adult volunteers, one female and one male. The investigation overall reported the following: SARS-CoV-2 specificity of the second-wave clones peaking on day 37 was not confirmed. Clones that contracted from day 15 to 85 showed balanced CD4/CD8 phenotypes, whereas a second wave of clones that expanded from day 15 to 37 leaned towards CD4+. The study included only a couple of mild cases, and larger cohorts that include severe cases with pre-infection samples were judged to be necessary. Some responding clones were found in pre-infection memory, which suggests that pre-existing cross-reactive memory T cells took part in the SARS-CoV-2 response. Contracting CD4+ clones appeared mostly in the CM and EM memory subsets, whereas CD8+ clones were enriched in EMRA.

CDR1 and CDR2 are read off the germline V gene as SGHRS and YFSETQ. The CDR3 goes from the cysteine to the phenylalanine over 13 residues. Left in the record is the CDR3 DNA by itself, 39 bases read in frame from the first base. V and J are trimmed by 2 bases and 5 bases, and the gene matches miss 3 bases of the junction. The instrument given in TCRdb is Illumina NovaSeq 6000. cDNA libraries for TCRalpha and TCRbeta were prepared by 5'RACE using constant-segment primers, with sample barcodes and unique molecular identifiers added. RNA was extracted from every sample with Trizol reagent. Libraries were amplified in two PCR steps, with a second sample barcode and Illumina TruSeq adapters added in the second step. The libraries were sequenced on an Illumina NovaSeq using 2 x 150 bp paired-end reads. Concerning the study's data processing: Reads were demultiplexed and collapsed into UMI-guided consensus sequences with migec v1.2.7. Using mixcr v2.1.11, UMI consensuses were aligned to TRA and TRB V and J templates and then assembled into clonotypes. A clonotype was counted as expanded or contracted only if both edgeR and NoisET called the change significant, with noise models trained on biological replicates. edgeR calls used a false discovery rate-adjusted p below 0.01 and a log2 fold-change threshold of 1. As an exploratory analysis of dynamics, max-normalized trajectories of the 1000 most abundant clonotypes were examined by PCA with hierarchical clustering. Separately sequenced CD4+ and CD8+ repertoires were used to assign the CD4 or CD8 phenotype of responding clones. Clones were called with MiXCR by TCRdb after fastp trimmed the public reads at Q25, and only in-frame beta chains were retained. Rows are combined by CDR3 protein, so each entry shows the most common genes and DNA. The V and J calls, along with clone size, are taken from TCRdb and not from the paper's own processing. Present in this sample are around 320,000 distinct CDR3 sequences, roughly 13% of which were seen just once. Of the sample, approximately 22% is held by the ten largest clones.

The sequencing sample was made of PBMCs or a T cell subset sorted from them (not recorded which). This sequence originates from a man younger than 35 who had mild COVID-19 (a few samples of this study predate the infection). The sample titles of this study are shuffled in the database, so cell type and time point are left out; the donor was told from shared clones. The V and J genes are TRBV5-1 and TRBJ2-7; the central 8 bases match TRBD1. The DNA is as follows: TGCGCCAGCAGCTTCAGGGGGCCCCACGAGCAGTACTTC. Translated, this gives CASSFRGPHEQYF.